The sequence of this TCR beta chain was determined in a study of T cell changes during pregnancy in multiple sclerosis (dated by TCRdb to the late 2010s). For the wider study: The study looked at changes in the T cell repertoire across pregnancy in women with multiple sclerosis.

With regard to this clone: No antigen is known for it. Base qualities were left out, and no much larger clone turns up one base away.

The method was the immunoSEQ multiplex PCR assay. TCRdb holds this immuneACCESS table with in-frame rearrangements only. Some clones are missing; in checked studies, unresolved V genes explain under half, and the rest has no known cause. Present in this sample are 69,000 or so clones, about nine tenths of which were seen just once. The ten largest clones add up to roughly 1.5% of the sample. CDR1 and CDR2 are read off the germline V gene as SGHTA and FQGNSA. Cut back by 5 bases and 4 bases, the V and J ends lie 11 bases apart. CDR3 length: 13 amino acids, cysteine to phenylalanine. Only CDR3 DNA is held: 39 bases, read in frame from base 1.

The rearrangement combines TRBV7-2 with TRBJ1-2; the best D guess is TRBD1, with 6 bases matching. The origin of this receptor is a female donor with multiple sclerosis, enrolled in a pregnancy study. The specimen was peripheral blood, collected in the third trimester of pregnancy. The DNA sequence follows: TGTGCCAGCAGCCGACAGGACTCCTATGGCTACACCTTC. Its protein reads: CASSRQDSYGYTF.